A selection of T cell receptor beta chains follows, all from one sample in a study of T cell changes during pregnancy in multiple sclerosis. Repertoires were generated with immunoSEQ multiplex PCR, while TCRdb's copy carries only in-frame clones and drops some. The profile shows 100,000 or so clones, roughly 94% of them singletons. The specimen was peripheral blood, collected after pregnancy. The receptors derive from a female donor in good health, enrolled as a control in a pregnancy study. The CDR3 runs from the conserved cysteine through the conserved F or W. Fields, in order: J gene, V gene, D gene, clone size, CDR3 DNA, CDR3 protein. The D gene is left open where the match is weak. The size entry is marked missing in some rows and otherwise reads once, few, many or a size class.

>TRBJ1-5|TRBV19|TRBD1|-
TGTGCCAGTAGTCTACAGGGGTCTAATCAGCCCCAGCATTTT
CASSLQGSNQPQHF
>TRBJ2-7|TRBV18|TRBD2|-
TGTGCCAGCTCACTAGCGGGAAGTCTCTACGAGCAGTACTTC
CASSLAGSLYEQYF
>TRBJ2-5|TRBV7-2|TRBD2|-
TGTGCCAGCAGCTTATTGGGTAGAATGAGCGGGGAAGAGACCCAGTACTTC
CASSLLGRMSGEETQYF
>TRBJ2-7|TRBV5-1|-|-
TGCGCCAGCAGCTTGGGAGGCGCCGACGAGCAGTACTTC
CASSLGGADEQYF
>TRBJ2-7|TRBV19|TRBD1|-
TGTGCCAGTTCGGACAGGCCCTACGAGCAGTACTTC
CASSDRPYEQYF
>TRBJ1-4|TRBV4-1|TRBD1|-
TGCGCCAGCAGACTACGACAGGGTGCAACTAATGAAAAACTGTTTTTT
CASRLRQGATNEKLFF
>TRBJ2-1|TRBV15|-|-
TGTGCCACCAGCGGAGGGGGTGGCGGGAGAGTGCATGAGCAGTTCTTC
CATSGGGGGRVHEQFF
>TRBJ2-6|TRBV18|-|-
TGTGCCAGCTCGCCGGACGGGGCTGGGGCCAACGTCCTGACTTTC
CASSPDGAGANVLTF
>TRBJ1-2|TRBV25-1|-|-
TGTGCCAGCACTAAAAGTGAGAGCTGGGGCTACACCTTC
CASTKSESWGYTF
>TRBJ2-3|TRBV7-2|TRBD2|-
TGTGCCAGCAGCTCCGGGACTAGCCGTTTTATAGATACGCAGTATTTT
CASSSGTSRFIDTQYF
>TRBJ2-7|TRBV28|TRBD1|-
TGTGCCAGCAGTGCACAGGACAGGGTCGCGGGCGAGCAGTACTTC
CASSAQDRVAGEQYF
>TRBJ2-1|TRBV5-4|TRBD2|-
TGTGCCAGCAGCTTCGCGGGAGGGCATGATGAGCAGTTCTTC
CASSFAGGHDEQFF
>TRBJ2-7|TRBV28|TRBD1|-
TGTGCCAGCAGTTTTTCGGACAGGGGGGCTCCCTACGAGCAGTACTTC
CASSFSDRGAPYEQYF
>TRBJ2-1|TRBV11-2|TRBD2|-
TGTGCCAGCACCCTATTCTCTGCGGGAGCCTCCTACAATGAGCAGTTCTTC
CASTLFSAGASYNEQFF
>TRBJ2-7|TRBV28|TRBD2|-
TGTGCCAGCAGTTTACCGCTGAGGGCGAGCGGGAGTTGGTCCTACGAGCAGTACTTC
CASSLPLRASGSWSYEQYF
>TRBJ2-2|TRBV5-1|-|-
TGCGCCAGCATCGGACAGTCCACCGGGGAGCTGTTTTTT
CASIGQSTGELFF
>TRBJ2-7|TRBV19|TRBD2|once
TGTGCCAGTAGCTACTCTAGCGGGAGCTACGAGCAGTACTTC
CASSYSSGSYEQYF
>TRBJ2-7|TRBV5-1|TRBD1|-
TGCGCCAGCAGCTTAGGTGGGACAGGGATATACGAGCAGTACTTC
CASSLGGTGIYEQYF
>TRBJ2-3|TRBV18|-|once
TGTGCCAGCTCCAGGTACACAGATACGCAGTATTTT
CASSRYTDTQYF
>TRBJ2-7|TRBV15|TRBD2|-
TGTGCCACCAGCAGAGCCCTAGCGGGAGTATACGAGCAGTACTTC
CATSRALAGVYEQYF
>TRBJ2-5|TRBV7-9|-|once
TGTGCCAGCAGCCTCGCTGGGCCTCCAGAGACCCAGTACTTC
CASSLAGPPETQYF
>TRBJ2-2|TRBV15|-|-
TGTGCCACCAGCAGAATAAGCCCCGGGGAGCTGTTTTTT
CATSRISPGELFF
>TRBJ2-3|TRBV5-6|TRBD2|once
TGTGCCAGCAGCCTACGCAGACTAGCGGGAGCAAGCACAGATACGCAGTATTTT
CASSLRRLAGASTDTQYF
>TRBJ2-3|TRBV10-3|TRBD1|-
TGTGCCACCGCCGCACCAGGGGACAGATACACAGATACGCAGTATTTT
CATAAPGDRYTDTQYF
>TRBJ2-7|TRBV7-2|TRBD2|-
TGTGCCAGCAGCTTCACGCGGGGGTACGAGCAGTACTTC
CASSFTRGYEQYF
>TRBJ2-6|TRBV28|-|-
TGTGCCAGCAGCCGGGACAACTCCCTCTCTGGGGCCAACGTCCTGACTTTC
CASSRDNSLSGANVLTF
>TRBJ2-4|TRBV2|TRBD1|-
TGTGCCAGCGGGGGAACAGGGGCCCCAGGGGACATTCAGTACTTC
CASGGTGAPGDIQYF
>TRBJ2-3|TRBV19|-|-
TGTGCCAGTAGTATAGGGGCAATATCCACAGATACGCAGTATTTT
CASSIGAISTDTQYF
>TRBJ1-1|TRBV27|-|-
TGTGCCAGCAGTTTTACTCAAAACACTGAAGCTTTCTTT
CASSFTQNTEAFF
>TRBJ2-7|TRBV4-1|TRBD1|once
TGCGCCAGCAGCCCAATCGGGACAGAGCCCTACGAGCAGTACTTC
CASSPIGTEPYEQYF
>TRBJ2-1|TRBV6-1|TRBD2|-
TGTGCCAGCAGTGACCTCGGCGGGAGGAACTACAATGAGCAGTTCTTC
CASSDLGGRNYNEQFF
>TRBJ2-2|TRBV29-1|TRBD1|once
TGCAGCGCTTCGACAGGGGCTCCCGGGGAGCTGTTTTTT
CSASTGAPGELFF
>TRBJ1-5|TRBV5-1|-|-
TGCGCCAGCAGCTTGGAGCCGGGCAATCAGCCCCAGCATTTT
CASSLEPGNQPQHF
>TRBJ1-4|TRBV7-9|TRBD1|-
TGTGCCAGCAGCCCCGGGACAGGGTCTGAAAAACTGTTTTTT
CASSPGTGSEKLFF
>TRBJ2-5|TRBV14|TRBD2|-
TGTGCCAGCAGTCCGACAGGGGCGCGGACTAGCGGGCTTCAAGAGACCCAGTACTTC
CASSPTGARTSGLQETQYF
>TRBJ1-1|TRBV13|TRBD1|-
TGTGCCAGCAGCGGACAGGGAACTGAAGCTTTCTTT
CASSGQGTEAFF
>TRBJ1-4|TRBV7-8|-|-
TGTGCCAGCAGCTCACCCCGGGGAGGGGAGGGTCATGAAAAACTGTTTTTT
CASSSPRGGEGHEKLFF
>TRBJ1-4|TRBV6-5|TRBD1|-
TGTGCCAGCAGTAAGAGACAGGGTCCTAATGAAAAACTGTTTTTT
CASSKRQGPNEKLFF
>TRBJ2-5|TRBV28|-|-
TGTGCCAGCAGTCGGACAGCAACACAAGAGACCCAGTACTTC
CASSRTATQETQYF
>TRBJ1-3|TRBV10-2|TRBD1|-
TGCGCCAGCAGTATGACAGGGGGAAGAGGATACTCTGGAAACACCATATATTTT
CASSMTGGRGYSGNTIYF
>TRBJ1-1|TRBV7-9|-|-
TGTGCCAGCAGCTTTTTAGGTGGGGGGAAGGAGGGAACTGAAGCTTTCTTT
CASSFLGGGKEGTEAFF
>TRBJ2-3|TRBV7-9|TRBD2|-
TGTGCCAGCAGCTTGTCGGGGAGGGGAACAGATACGCAGTATTTT
CASSLSGRGTDTQYF
>TRBJ1-5|TRBV10-3|TRBD1|-
TGTGCCATCAGTCCCGGGACAGGGGGACGCAATCAGCCCCAGCATTTT
CAISPGTGGRNQPQHF
>TRBJ2-1|TRBV6-5|-|-
TGTGCCAGCAGAGGGGCGGGATCGAGCGAGCAGTTCTTC
CASRGAGSSEQFF
>TRBJ2-3|TRBV6-5|TRBD2|-
TGTGCCAGCCGTCGACTAGCGGGCTACACAGATACGCAGTATTTT
CASRRLAGYTDTQYF
>TRBJ2-1|TRBV27|-|once
TGTGCCAGCAGTTTAGGTGGGAGGAGTTTAAATGAGCAGTTCTTC
CASSLGGRSLNEQFF
>TRBJ2-7|TRBV2|-|-
TGTGCCAGCCGTGGGACACCCTCCTACGAGCAGTACTTC
CASRGTPSYEQYF
>TRBJ2-7|TRBV23-1|TRBD2|-
TGCGCCAGCCGCACCCGGTCGCGGGAGCTCCGTCAGCAGTACTTC
CASRTRSRELRQQYF
>TRBJ2-1|TRBV11-3|TRBD2|-
TGTGCCAGCAGCTTACTAAGCGGGAGCCAAAATGAGCAGTTCTTC
CASSLLSGSQNEQFF